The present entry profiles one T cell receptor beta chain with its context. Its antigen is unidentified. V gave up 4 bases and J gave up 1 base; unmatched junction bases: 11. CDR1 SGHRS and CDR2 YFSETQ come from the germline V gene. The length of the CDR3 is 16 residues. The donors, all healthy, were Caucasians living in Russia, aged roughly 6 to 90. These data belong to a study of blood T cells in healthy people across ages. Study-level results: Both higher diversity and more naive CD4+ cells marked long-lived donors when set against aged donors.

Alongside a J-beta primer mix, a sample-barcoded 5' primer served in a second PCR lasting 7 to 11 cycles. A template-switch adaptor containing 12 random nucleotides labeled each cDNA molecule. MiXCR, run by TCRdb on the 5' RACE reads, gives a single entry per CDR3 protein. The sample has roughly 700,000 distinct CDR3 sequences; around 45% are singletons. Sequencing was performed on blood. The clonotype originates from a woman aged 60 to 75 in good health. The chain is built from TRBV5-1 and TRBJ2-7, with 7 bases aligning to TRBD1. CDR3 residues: CASSHPSAGGSYEQYF. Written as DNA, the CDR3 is TGCGCCAGCAGCCACCCCTCGGCAGGGGGTTCCTACGAGCAGTACTTC.